A selection of T cell receptor beta chains follows, all from one sample in a study of cytomegalovirus exposure and HLA in healthy donors. Sequencing was performed with immunoSEQ multiplex PCR; in TCRdb, only in-frame clones are kept and a portion is missing. The sample lists about 200,000 clones, roughly 84% occurring once. Sequencing was performed on PBMCs. Every receptor here comes from a woman aged 18-29 years in good health and CMV-seropositive. Both conserved end residues are part of each CDR3. A D gene is named only where the DNA matches it firmly. Not every row has a clone size; where given, it reads once, few, many or a size class.

j_call v_call d_call clone_size cdr3_aa cdr3_nt
TRBJ1-1 TRBV27 TRBD1 . CASSLRSQGVVEAFF TGTGCCAGCAGTTTAAGAAGCCAGGGGGTTGTTGAAGCTTTCTTT
TRBJ1-1 TRBV7-9 . many CASSWKATRNTEAFF TGTGCCAGCAGCTGGAAGGCGACAAGAAACACTGAAGCTTTCTTT
TRBJ2-1 TRBV12-5 . . CASGLINEQFF TGTGCTAGTGGTTTGATAAATGAGCAGTTCTTC
TRBJ2-1 TRBV7-2 . . CASSLRSGSYNEQFF TGTGCCAGCAGCTTACGGTCTGGCTCCTACAATGAGCAGTTCTTC
TRBJ2-7 TRBV5-1 . . CASSSGYSYEQYF TGCGCCAGCAGCTCGGGGTACTCCTACGAGCAGTACTTC
TRBJ2-1 TRBV15 . . CATSRREINEQFF TGTGCCACCAGCAGGAGGGAGATTAATGAGCAGTTCTTC
TRBJ1-2 TRBV29-1 . . CSVERRSNYGYTF TGCAGCGTTGAAAGGAGGTCTAACTATGGCTACACCTTC
TRBJ1-1 TRBV6-1 . . CASSEFGGSTEAFF TGTGCCAGCAGTGAATTTGGAGGGAGCACTGAAGCTTTCTTT
TRBJ2-7 TRBV9 TRBD2 once CASSASGRLREQYF TGTGCCAGCAGCGCTAGCGGGAGGTTACGCGAGCAGTACTTC
TRBJ2-1 TRBV6-5 TRBD1 . CASSYATGGNEQFF TGTGCCAGCAGTTACGCGACAGGGGGCAATGAGCAGTTCTTC
TRBJ1-1 TRBV4-1 . . CASSQVAGDWEAFF TGCGCCAGCAGCCAGGTCGCGGGGGATTGGGAAGCTTTCTTT
TRBJ2-1 TRBV6-5 TRBD2 . CASSPGLAGRAEQFF TGTGCCAGCAGTCCCGGACTAGCGGGAAGGGCTGAGCAGTTCTTC
TRBJ2-1 TRBV29-1 TRBD2 . CSVAFGTSGRIRNNEQFF TGCAGCGTTGCCTTCGGGACTAGCGGGCGAATCAGAAACAATGAGCAGTTCTTC
TRBJ2-7 TRBV7-9 TRBD1 . CASSPDRDSYEQYF TGTGCCAGCAGCCCCGACAGGGATTCCTACGAGCAGTACTTC
TRBJ1-4 TRBV4-1 . . CASSQEGATNEKLFF TGCGCCAGCAGCCAAGAGGGCGCAACTAATGAAAAACTGTTTTTT
TRBJ2-7 TRBV5-1 TRBD2 . CASSLWEGLAGAVYEQYF TGCGCCAGCAGCTTGTGGGAGGGACTAGCGGGAGCTGTGTACGAGCAGTACTTC
TRBJ2-4 TRBV4-1 TRBD2 . CASSQGSQSGRAAKNIQYF TGCGCCAGCAGCCAAGGATCACAGAGCGGGAGAGCGGCCAAAAACATTCAGTACTTC
TRBJ2-2 TRBV5-1 TRBD1 . CASSFRGPNTGELFF TGCGCCAGCAGTTTCAGGGGGCCTAACACCGGGGAGCTGTTTTTT
TRBJ2-7 TRBV6-4 TRBD2 . CASSPGTSGSEQYF TGTGCCAGCAGTCCCGGGACTAGCGGGAGCGAGCAGTACTTC
TRBJ2-7 TRBV10-1 . few CASSGAGKGFETYEQYF TGCGCCAGCAGTGGGGCAGGGAAGGGTTTCGAGACCTACGAGCAGTACTTC
TRBJ1-4 TRBV7-7 . . CASSALQGSNEKLFF TGTGCCAGCAGCGCGCTACAGGGTTCTAATGAAAAACTGTTTTTT
TRBJ1-5 TRBV6-1 TRBD1 . CASSEQGAWEQPQHF TGTGCCAGCAGTGAACAGGGGGCGTGGGAACAGCCCCAGCATTTT
TRBJ2-1 TRBV4-1 TRBD1 . CASSQAGFPGQGPANEQFF TGCGCCAGCAGCCAGGCAGGGTTTCCTGGACAGGGTCCTGCCAATGAGCAGTTCTTC
TRBJ2-5 TRBV9 . . CASSVGTGSGETQYF TGTGCCAGCAGCGTAGGAACGGGGAGTGGGGAGACCCAGTACTTC
TRBJ2-1 TRBV19 TRBD1 . CASTPGQSYNEQFF TGTGCCAGTACCCCGGGACAGTCTTACAATGAGCAGTTCTTC
TRBJ2-5 TRBV13 . . CASSPLDSKETQYF TGTGCCAGCAGCCCCCTGGACTCAAAAGAGACCCAGTACTTC
TRBJ2-1 TRBV5-1 TRBD2 . CASSFGGSSYNEQFF TGCGCCAGCAGCTTCGGGGGGAGCTCCTACAATGAGCAGTTCTTC
TRBJ1-2 TRBV5-4 . . CASRSPSGSSGYTF TGTGCCAGCAGATCACCGTCAGGGTCCAGCGGCTACACCTTC
TRBJ2-3 TRBV5-1 . . CASSSGQLSDTQYF TGCGCCAGCAGCTCCGGACAGCTGTCGGATACGCAGTATTTT
TRBJ2-1 TRBV30 . once CAWSVRSPANEQFF TGTGCCTGGAGTGTACGGAGCCCTGCAAATGAGCAGTTCTTC
TRBJ1-5 TRBV6-1 . . CASNPWGLNQPQHF TGTGCCAGCAACCCCTGGGGGCTCAATCAGCCCCAGCATTTT
TRBJ1-1 TRBV19 TRBD1 . CASSIARDRGPNTEAFF TGTGCCAGTAGTATAGCCCGGGACAGGGGACCCAACACTGAAGCTTTCTTT
TRBJ1-1 TRBV6-1 . . CASTGGGWTEAFF TGTGCCAGTACTGGGGGGGGCTGGACTGAAGCTTTCTTT
TRBJ2-1 TRBV5-1 . . CASSLGGSSYNEQFF TGCGCCAGCAGCTTGGGCGGCAGCTCCTACAATGAGCAGTTCTTC
TRBJ2-7 TRBV29-1 TRBD2 . CSVISGKSYEQYF TGCAGCGTCATTAGCGGGAAATCCTACGAGCAGTACTTC
TRBJ1-2 TRBV5-4 TRBD1 . CASSLHPKTGGYGYTF TGTGCCAGCAGCTTGCACCCAAAGACAGGGGGTTATGGCTACACCTTC
TRBJ2-7 TRBV27 TRBD2 . CASSGTRDYSSYEQYF TGTGCCAGCAGCGGAACCAGGGACTACAGCTCCTACGAGCAGTACTTC
TRBJ2-7 TRBV7-9 TRBD2 . CASSLALGEGSYEQYF TGTGCCAGCAGCTTAGCGCTGGGGGAGGGTTCCTACGAGCAGTACTTC
TRBJ1-5 TRBV28 . . CASSLRSGYSNQPQHF TGTGCCAGCAGTTTAAGGTCCGGGTATAGCAATCAGCCCCAGCATTTT
TRBJ2-1 TRBV9 . . CASSGGGVNSYNEQFF TGTGCCAGCAGCGGAGGGGGGGTGAACTCCTACAATGAGCAGTTCTTC
TRBJ1-5 TRBV18 TRBD1 . CASSPGTGLHQPQHF TGTGCCAGCTCACCCGGGACAGGGTTACATCAGCCCCAGCATTTT
TRBJ2-1 TRBV9 . . CASSPDGGTHNEQFF TGTGCCAGCAGCCCGGACGGAGGGACTCACAATGAGCAGTTCTTC
TRBJ2-1 TRBV25-1 . once CASSILLADIYNEQFF TGTGCCAGCAGTATCCTACTAGCCGACATCTACAATGAGCAGTTCTTC
TRBJ1-1 TRBV2 . . CASTEGNRIMNTEAFF TGTGCCAGCACTGAGGGGAACAGGATTATGAACACTGAAGCTTTCTTT
TRBJ2-5 TRBV25-1 TRBD1 . CASSEAAGGEETQYF TGTGCCAGCAGTGAAGCTGCAGGGGGCGAGGAGACCCAGTACTTC
TRBJ2-5 TRBV27 TRBD2 . CASSSGLAGGPGETQYF TGTGCCAGCAGTTCGGGACTAGCGGGAGGGCCAGGGGAGACCCAGTACTTC